Listed below are T cell receptor beta chains from one sample, sequenced in a study of shared clonotypes between healthy human individuals. Sequencing used immunoSEQ multiplex PCR; TCRdb keeps in-frame clones, though not all of them. This table has about a million clones, 76% appearing once. Sequenced material: memory CD4+ T cells sorted from blood. The source is a man aged 18 to 29 in good health. Each CDR3 is given with its conserved first and last residue. D genes are given only for firm matches. Rows may omit the clone size; those that give it use once, few, many or a size class.

d_call	v_call	clone_size	j_call	cdr3_nt	cdr3_aa
-	TRBV5-1	few	TRBJ1-1	TGCGCCAGCTTCGCTTCTACGTCCACTGAAGCTTTCTTT	CASFASTSTEAFF
-	TRBV5-6	-	TRBJ1-2	TGTGCCAGCAGCACGGTTGTGTATGGCTACACCTTC	CASSTVVYGYTF
-	TRBV10-3	-	TRBJ2-3	TGTGCCATCAGAAGCGGGGGGACAGGGGCGGGCACAGATACGCAGTATTTT	CAIRSGGTGAGTDTQYF
-	TRBV6-5	-	TRBJ1-4	TGTGCCACAGGCAGGGGTGTCGGTGAAAAACTGTTTTTT	CATGRGVGEKLFF
-	TRBV9	-	TRBJ1-2	TGTGCCAGCAGCGTAGGAACAGGAGGAGACTATGGCTACACCTTC	CASSVGTGGDYGYTF
-	TRBV5-8	-	TRBJ1-2	TGTGCCAGCAGCCCTAACTATGGCTACACCTTC	CASSPNYGYTF
-	TRBV25-1	-	TRBJ1-3	TGTGCCAGCAGTGGGAGCCGTTTCTCTGGAAACACCATATATTTT	CASSGSRFSGNTIYF
-	TRBV5-8	-	TRBJ2-1	TGTGCCAGCAGCCCGGGGGCCATGCACAATGAGCAGTTCTTC	CASSPGAMHNEQFF
-	TRBV5-6	few	TRBJ1-1	TGTGCCAGCAGCTCTATGGGGATGGACACTGAAGCTTTCTTT	CASSSMGMDTEAFF
TRBD1	TRBV7-9	few	TRBJ1-1	TGTGCCAGCAGACGTGACAGGGAGCTGGACGAAGCTTTCTTT	CASRRDRELDEAFF
-	TRBV11-2	-	TRBJ1-1	TGTGCCAGCAGCTTAGTGCCAGACACTGAAGCTTTCTTT	CASSLVPDTEAFF
TRBD1	TRBV5-1	few	TRBJ1-6	TGCGCCAGCAGCTTGGCCCTAAGACAGGGTAATTCACCCCTCCACTTT	CASSLALRQGNSPLHF
-	TRBV7-7	once	TRBJ2-7	TGTGCTAGCAGCTTATCCCCGGGTTCCTACGAGCAGTACTTC	CASSLSPGSYEQYF
TRBD1	TRBV10-3	-	TRBJ1-3	TGTGCCACCCAACAGGGGAACTCTGGAAACACCATATATTTT	CATQQGNSGNTIYF
TRBD1	TRBV4-1	once	TRBJ1-2	TGCGCCAGCAGCCAAGACGAGGACAGGGTCTATGGCTACACCTTC	CASSQDEDRVYGYTF
TRBD1	TRBV29-1	-	TRBJ1-5	TGCAGCGTGGCGACAGGGGGGGTCGATCAGCCCCAGCATTTT	CSVATGGVDQPQHF
TRBD1	TRBV10-3	-	TRBJ2-5	TGTGCCACCGGACAGGGCGAATGGGAGACCCAGTACTTC	CATGQGEWETQYF
TRBD1	TRBV2	once	TRBJ1-5	TGTGCCAGCAGTGGGGACAGGGCGAGCAATCAGCCCCAGCATTTT	CASSGDRASNQPQHF
TRBD1	TRBV7-9	-	TRBJ1-2	TGTGCCAGCAGCTTAGGCGGCAGGGGGGGAAATGGCTACACCTTC	CASSLGGRGGNGYTF
-	TRBV4-3	-	TRBJ2-7	TGCGCCAGCAGCCAGGACTACTCGGTTTCCTACGAGCAGTACTTC	CASSQDYSVSYEQYF
TRBD1	TRBV18	few	TRBJ1-2	TGTGCCAGCTCACCATACACAGGGGGAGGCTACACCTTC	CASSPYTGGGYTF
TRBD1	TRBV4-1	-	TRBJ1-2	TGCGCCAGCAGCCAGGCCCAGGGGGTAGGGTGGGGCTACACCTTC	CASSQAQGVGWGYTF
-	TRBV5-1	-	TRBJ1-3	TGCGCCAGCAGCTTGAGTCAAACCGGAAACACCATATATTTT	CASSLSQTGNTIYF
TRBD1	TRBV6-6	-	TRBJ2-2	TGTGCCAGCAGTTACACAGGGGGGAACACCGGGGAGCTGTTTTTT	CASSYTGGNTGELFF
-	TRBV5-1	-	TRBJ2-1	TGCGCCAGCAGCTTGGTGACAGCCTCGCAATACAATGAGCAGTTCTTC	CASSLVTASQYNEQFF
TRBD1	TRBV11-2	few	TRBJ2-7	TGTGCCAGCAGGCCAGACAGGGTGAGCTACGAGCAGTACTTC	CASRPDRVSYEQYF
-	TRBV30	-	TRBJ1-6	TGTGCCTGGAGTCGCAGGGGAATCTCGGGCAATTCACCCCTCCACTTT	CAWSRRGISGNSPLHF
TRBD2	TRBV7-2	-	TRBJ2-5	TGTGCCAGCAGCTTATCTAACGTCATAGCGGGAAGCCACGGGACCCAGTACTTC	CASSLSNVIAGSHGTQYF
-	TRBV7-8	few	TRBJ1-5	TGTGCCAGCAGCTCGTCCACAGGGATCAATCAGCCCCAGCATTTT	CASSSSTGINQPQHF
-	TRBV5-4	-	TRBJ1-2	TGTGCCAGCAGCGTACAAACAGGGAACTATGGCTACACCTTC	CASSVQTGNYGYTF
-	TRBV30	-	TRBJ2-2	TGTGCCTGGACATTCCTAGACAGGAACACCGGGGAGCTGTTTTTT	CAWTFLDRNTGELFF
-	TRBV7-8	-	TRBJ2-1	TGTGCCAGCAGTTTCGGACCGTGGGGCAATGAGCAGTTCTTC	CASSFGPWGNEQFF
TRBD2	TRBV27	-	TRBJ2-2	TGTGCCAGCAGCCGCCCGATGGTCGGGGGGAGGACCGGGGAGCTGTTTTTT	CASSRPMVGGRTGELFF
-	TRBV11-2	-	TRBJ1-6	TGTGCCAGCAGCCCCGGGACCGCTCGTTCGTATAATTCACCCCTCCACTTT	CASSPGTARSYNSPLHF
-	TRBV2	-	TRBJ1-3	TGTGCCAGTTCTGGGACGGCCGGAAACACCATATATTTT	CASSGTAGNTIYF
TRBD1	TRBV30	-	TRBJ1-4	TGTGCCTGGAGTGCCGGACGACAGGGAAGGAGTGAAAAACTGTTTTTT	CAWSAGRQGRSEKLFF
-	TRBV18	-	TRBJ2-6	TGTGCCAGCTCACCAAATTCGGGGCCCGGGGCCAACGTCCTGACTTTC	CASSPNSGPGANVLTF
-	TRBV14	-	TRBJ1-4	TGTGCCAGCAGCCAAACATGGAGGGGACCTAATGAAAAACTGTTTTTT	CASSQTWRGPNEKLFF
TRBD1	TRBV6-1	-	TRBJ1-6	TGTGCCAGCAGCCTACAGGGGGGAAATAATTCACCCCTCCACTTT	CASSLQGGNNSPLHF
-	TRBV2	-	TRBJ1-1	TGTGCCAGCAGTGAAGACCCGGGGGCGATCGCTGAAGCTTTCTTT	CASSEDPGAIAEAFF
-	TRBV27	-	TRBJ1-1	TGTGCCAGCACACAGTTTGGGAACACTGAAGCTTTCTTT	CASTQFGNTEAFF